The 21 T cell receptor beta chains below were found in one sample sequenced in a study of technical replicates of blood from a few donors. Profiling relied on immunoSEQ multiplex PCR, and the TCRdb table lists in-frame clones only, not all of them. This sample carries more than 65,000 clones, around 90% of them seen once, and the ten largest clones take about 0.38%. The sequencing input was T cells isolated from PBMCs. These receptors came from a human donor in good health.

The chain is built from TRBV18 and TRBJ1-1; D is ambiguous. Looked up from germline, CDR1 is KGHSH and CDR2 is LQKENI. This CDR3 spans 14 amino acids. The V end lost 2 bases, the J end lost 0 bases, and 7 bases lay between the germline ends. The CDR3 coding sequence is TGTGCCAGCTCACCAAACGGGGTGAACACTGAAGCTTTCTTT. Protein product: CASSPNGVNTEAFF.

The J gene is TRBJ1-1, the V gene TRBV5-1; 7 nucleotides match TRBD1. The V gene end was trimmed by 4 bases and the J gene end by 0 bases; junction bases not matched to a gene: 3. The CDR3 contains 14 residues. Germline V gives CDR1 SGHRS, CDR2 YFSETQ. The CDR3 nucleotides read TGCGCCAGCAGCAACGACAGGGTGAACACTGAAGCTTTCTTT. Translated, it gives CASSNDRVNTEAFF.

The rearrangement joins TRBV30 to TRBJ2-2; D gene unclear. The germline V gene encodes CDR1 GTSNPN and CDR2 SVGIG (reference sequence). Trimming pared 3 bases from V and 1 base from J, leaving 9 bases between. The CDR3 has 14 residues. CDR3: CAWRSRGNTGELFF. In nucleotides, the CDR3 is TGTGCCTGGAGGTCTAGAGGGAACACCGGGGAGCTGTTTTTT.

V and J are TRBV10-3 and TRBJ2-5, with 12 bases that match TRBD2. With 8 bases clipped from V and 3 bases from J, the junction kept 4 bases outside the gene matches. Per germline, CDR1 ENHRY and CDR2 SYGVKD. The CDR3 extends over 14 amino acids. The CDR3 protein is CAIARTSGEETQYF. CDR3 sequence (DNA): TGTGCCATCGCAAGGACTAGCGGGGAAGAGACCCAGTACTTC.

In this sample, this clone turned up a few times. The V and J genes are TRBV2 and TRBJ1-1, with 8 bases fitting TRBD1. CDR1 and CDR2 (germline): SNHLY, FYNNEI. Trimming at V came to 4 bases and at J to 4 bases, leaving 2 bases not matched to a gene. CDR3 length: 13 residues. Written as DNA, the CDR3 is TGTGCCAGCAGTGTCACAGGGGGCACTGAAGCTTTCTTT. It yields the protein CASSVTGGTEAFF.

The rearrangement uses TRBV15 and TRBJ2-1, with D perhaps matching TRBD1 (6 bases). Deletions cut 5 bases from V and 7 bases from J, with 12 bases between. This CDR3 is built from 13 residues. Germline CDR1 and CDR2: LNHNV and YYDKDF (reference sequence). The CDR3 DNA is TGTGCCACCAGCGTTTATAGGGGGAATGAGCAGTTCTTC. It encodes CATSVYRGNEQFF.

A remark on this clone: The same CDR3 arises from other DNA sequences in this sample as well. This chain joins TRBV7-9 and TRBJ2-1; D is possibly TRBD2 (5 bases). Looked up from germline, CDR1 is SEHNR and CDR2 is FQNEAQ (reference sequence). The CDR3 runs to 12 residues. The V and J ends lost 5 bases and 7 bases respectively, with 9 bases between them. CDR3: CASSPSGNEQFF. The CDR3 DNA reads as TGTGCCAGCAGCCCCTCGGGGAATGAGCAGTTCTTC.

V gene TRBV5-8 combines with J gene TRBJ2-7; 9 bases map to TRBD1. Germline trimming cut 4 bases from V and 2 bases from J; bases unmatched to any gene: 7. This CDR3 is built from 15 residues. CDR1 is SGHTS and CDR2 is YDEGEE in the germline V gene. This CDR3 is CASSPGTGLPYEQYF. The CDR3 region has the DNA TGTGCCAGCAGCCCCGGGACAGGGCTCCCCTACGAGCAGTACTTC.

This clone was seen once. CDR3 sequence (DNA): TGTGCCAGCAGCGTAGAGGGGGGGGGACCGAACACCGGGGAGCTGTTTTTT. Translated: CASSVEGGGPNTGELFF. The chain recombines TRBV9 with TRBJ2-2, with D perhaps TRBD2 (7 bases). The CDR3 totals 17 residues. Germline V CDR1 and CDR2: SGDLS, YYNGEE. V gave up 0 bases and J gave up 0 bases, with 12 bases separating them. Variable domain in full (rest from reference TRBV9 and TRBJ2-2): DSGVTQTPKHLITATGQRVTLRCSPRSGDLSVYWYQQSLDQGLQFLIQYYNGEERAKGNILERFSAQQFPDLHSELNLSSLELGDSALYFCASSVEGGGPNTGELFFGEGSRLTVL.

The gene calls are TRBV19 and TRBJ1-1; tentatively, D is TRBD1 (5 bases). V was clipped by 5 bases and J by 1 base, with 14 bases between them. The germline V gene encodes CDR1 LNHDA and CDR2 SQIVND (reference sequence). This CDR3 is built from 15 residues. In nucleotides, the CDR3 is TGTGCCAGTAGTTTGGGACTGTACCCGAACACTGAAGCTTTCTTT. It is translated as CASSLGLYPNTEAFF.

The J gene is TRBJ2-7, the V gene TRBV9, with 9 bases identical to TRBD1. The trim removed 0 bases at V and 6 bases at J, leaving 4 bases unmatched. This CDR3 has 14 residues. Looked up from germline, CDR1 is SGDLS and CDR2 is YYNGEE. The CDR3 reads CASSVGDRAGEQYF. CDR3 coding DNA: TGTGCCAGCAGCGTAGGGGACAGGGCAGGCGAGCAGTACTTC.

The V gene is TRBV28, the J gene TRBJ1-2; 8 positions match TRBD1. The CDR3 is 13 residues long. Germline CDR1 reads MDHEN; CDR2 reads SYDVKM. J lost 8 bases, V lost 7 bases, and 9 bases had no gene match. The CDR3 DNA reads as TGTGCCAGCACCAAAGGACAGGGAAGAGGCTACACCTTC. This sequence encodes CASTKGQGRGYTF.

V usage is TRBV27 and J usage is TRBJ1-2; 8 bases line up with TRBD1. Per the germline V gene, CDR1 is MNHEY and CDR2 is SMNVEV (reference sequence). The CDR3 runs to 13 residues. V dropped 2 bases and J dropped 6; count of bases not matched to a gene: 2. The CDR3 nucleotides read TGTGCCAGCAGTTTAGACAGGGGAAATGGCTACACCTTC. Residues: CASSLDRGNGYTF.

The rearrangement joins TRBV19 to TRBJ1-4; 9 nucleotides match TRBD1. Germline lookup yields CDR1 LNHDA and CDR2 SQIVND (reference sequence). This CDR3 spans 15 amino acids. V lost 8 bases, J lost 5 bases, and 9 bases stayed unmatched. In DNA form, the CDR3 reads TGTGCCAGTGCCGGGACAGGGATCCCAAATGAAAAACTGTTTTTT. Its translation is CASAGTGIPNEKLFF.

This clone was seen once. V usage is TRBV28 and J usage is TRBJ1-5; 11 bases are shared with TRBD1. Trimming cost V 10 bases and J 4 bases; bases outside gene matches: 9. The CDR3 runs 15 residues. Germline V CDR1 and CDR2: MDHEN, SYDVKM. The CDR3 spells CATRDRGIRNQPQHF. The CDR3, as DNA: TGTGCCACCCGGGACAGGGGGATTCGGAATCAGCCCCAGCATTTT.

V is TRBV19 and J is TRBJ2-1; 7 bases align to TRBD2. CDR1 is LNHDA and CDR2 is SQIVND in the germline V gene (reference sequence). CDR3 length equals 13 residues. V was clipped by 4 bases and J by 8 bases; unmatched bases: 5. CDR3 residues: CASSTSTSYEQFF. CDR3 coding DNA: TGTGCCAGTAGTACTTCGACTAGCTATGAGCAGTTCTTC.

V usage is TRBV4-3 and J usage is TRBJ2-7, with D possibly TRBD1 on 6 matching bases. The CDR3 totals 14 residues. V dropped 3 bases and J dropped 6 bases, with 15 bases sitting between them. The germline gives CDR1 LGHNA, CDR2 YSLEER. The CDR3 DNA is TGCGCCAGCAGCCAGACAGTGACAGGCAGCGAGCAGTACTTC. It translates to CASSQTVTGSEQYF.

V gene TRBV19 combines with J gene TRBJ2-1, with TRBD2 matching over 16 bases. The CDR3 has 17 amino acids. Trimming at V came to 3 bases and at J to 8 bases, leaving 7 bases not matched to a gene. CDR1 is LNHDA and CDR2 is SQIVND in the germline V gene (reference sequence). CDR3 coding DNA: TGTGCCAGTAGTATGGGACTAGCGGGAGGGTTCGAATATGAGCAGTTCTTC. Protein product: CASSMGLAGGFEYEQFF.

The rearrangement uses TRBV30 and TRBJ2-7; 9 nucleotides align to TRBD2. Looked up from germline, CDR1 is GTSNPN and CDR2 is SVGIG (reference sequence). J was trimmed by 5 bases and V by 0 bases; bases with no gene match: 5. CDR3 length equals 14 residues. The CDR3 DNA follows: TGTGCCTGGAGTGTAGAGCGGGAGGATAACGAGCAGTACTTC. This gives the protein CAWSVEREDNEQYF.

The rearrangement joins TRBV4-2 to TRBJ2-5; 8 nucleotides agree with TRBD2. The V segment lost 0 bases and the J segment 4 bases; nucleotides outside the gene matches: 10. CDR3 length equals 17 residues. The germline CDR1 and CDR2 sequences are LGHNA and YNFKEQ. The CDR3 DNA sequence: TGTGCCAGCAGCCAAGATGCGTCCGCGGGAGGAGGAGAGACCCAGTACTTC. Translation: CASSQDASAGGGETQYF.

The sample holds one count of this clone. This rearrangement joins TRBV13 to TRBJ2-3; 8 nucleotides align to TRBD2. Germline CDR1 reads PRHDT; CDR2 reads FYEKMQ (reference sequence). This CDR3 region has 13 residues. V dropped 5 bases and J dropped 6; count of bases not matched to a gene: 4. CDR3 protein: CASSRTGGDTQYF. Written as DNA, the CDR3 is TGTGCCAGCAGCCGGACGGGAGGGGATACGCAGTATTTT.